A selection of T cell receptor beta chains follows, all from one sample in a study of cytomegalovirus exposure and HLA in healthy donors. Clones were read by immunoSEQ multiplex PCR, and TCRdb kept only the in-frame ones, dropping some. The sample includes over 130,000 clones, approximately 80% of them seen just once. Sequenced material: PBMCs. The receptors originated from a man in his fifties or sixties in good health and CMV-seronegative. The CDR3 runs from the conserved cysteine through the conserved F or W. The D gene is left open where the match is weak. The size field is filled for only some rows; it gives once, few, many or a size class.

d_gene	abundance	j_gene	v_gene	CDR3nt	CDR3aa
NA	NA	TRBJ2-3	TRBV4-1	TGCGCCAGCAGCCAAGAGGGGCGAGTATTCTACACAGATACGCAGTATTTT	CASSQEGRVFYTDTQYF
TRBD1	few	TRBJ1-2	TRBV2	TGTGCCAGCGGGGGCCTGAGGGGGCGTACGGATGGCTACACCTTC	CASGGLRGRTDGYTF
NA	NA	TRBJ1-2	TRBV5-1	TGCGCCAGCAGCCCCCCCGAGTTGGTAGGAGGGGGCTACACCTTC	CASSPPELVGGGYTF
TRBD1	once	TRBJ2-3	TRBV5-1	TGCGCCAGCAGCTTGGAGGGGGCTGGAGATACGCAGTATTTT	CASSLEGAGDTQYF
TRBD2	NA	TRBJ2-2	TRBV4-1	TGCGCCAGCAGCCCCCTCCAACTAGCGGGGGGAAAGAACACCGGGGAGCTGTTTTTT	CASSPLQLAGGKNTGELFF
TRBD1	NA	TRBJ1-4	TRBV28	TGTGCCAGCAGTCTTACGGGACAGGGGCGGGTTCGGGAAAAACTGTTTTTT	CASSLTGQGRVREKLFF
NA	NA	TRBJ2-5	TRBV7-6	TGTGCCAGCAGCTTACGAGGCCGGCCGATCCAAGAGACCCAGTACTTC	CASSLRGRPIQETQYF
NA	NA	TRBJ1-2	TRBV30	TGTGCCTGGAGAGTTAACGTAGACTACACCTTC	CAWRVNVDYTF
TRBD2	NA	TRBJ2-3	TRBV19	TGTGCCAGTAGTCTAGCGGGAGGGCCCGCAGATACGCAGTATTTT	CASSLAGGPADTQYF
TRBD1	NA	TRBJ1-1	TRBV18	TGTGCCAGCTCCCCGGGACAGGGGGCCAACACTGAAGCTTTCTTT	CASSPGQGANTEAFF
TRBD1	NA	TRBJ1-2	TRBV27	TGTGCCAGCAGCGGGGGCCCCGACAGGGGGCGAGGCTACACCTTC	CASSGGPDRGRGYTF
TRBD1	NA	TRBJ1-5	TRBV7-9	TGTGCCAGCAGCCAAGGGACAGGGCCCTCCAATCAGCCCCAGCATTTT	CASSQGTGPSNQPQHF
TRBD2	few	TRBJ2-1	TRBV9	TGTGCCAGCAGCGTAGGGCTAGCGGGGGCCGAGCAGTTCTTC	CASSVGLAGAEQFF
NA	NA	TRBJ1-3	TRBV19	TGTGCCAGTAGCAGCAGGGGACCTGGAAACACCATATATTTT	CASSSRGPGNTIYF
NA	NA	TRBJ2-7	TRBV19	TGTGCCAGTAGTATCCCAGAAAAAGTCTACGAGCAGTACTTC	CASSIPEKVYEQYF
TRBD1	NA	TRBJ1-1	TRBV5-4	TGTGCCAGCGCCTTGACAGGGGCTAACACTGAAGCTTTCTTT	CASALTGANTEAFF
NA	NA	TRBJ1-5	TRBV18	TGTGCCAGCTCACCTACAGGTGGGCAGCCCCAGCATTTT	CASSPTGGQPQHF
NA	NA	TRBJ1-2	TRBV9	TGTGCCAGCAGCCCCCTTTGGCAGGGGAGTGGCTACACCTTC	CASSPLWQGSGYTF
TRBD1	NA	TRBJ2-1	TRBV2	TGTGCCAGCACTGGGGACAGGATAGGGAACAATGAGCAGTTCTTC	CASTGDRIGNNEQFF
TRBD2	NA	TRBJ2-6	TRBV2	TGTGCCAGCCGACGAGGGCTAGCGGGGCCCTCTGGGGCCAACGTCCTGACTTTC	CASRRGLAGPSGANVLTF
NA	NA	TRBJ2-1	TRBV7-9	TGTGCCAGCAGCTCTACAGGGTTGGGAATATCCTACAATGAGCAGTTCTTC	CASSSTGLGISYNEQFF
NA	NA	TRBJ1-1	TRBV19	TGTGCCAGTAGTGTTTATAAGAACACTGAAGCTTTCTTT	CASSVYKNTEAFF